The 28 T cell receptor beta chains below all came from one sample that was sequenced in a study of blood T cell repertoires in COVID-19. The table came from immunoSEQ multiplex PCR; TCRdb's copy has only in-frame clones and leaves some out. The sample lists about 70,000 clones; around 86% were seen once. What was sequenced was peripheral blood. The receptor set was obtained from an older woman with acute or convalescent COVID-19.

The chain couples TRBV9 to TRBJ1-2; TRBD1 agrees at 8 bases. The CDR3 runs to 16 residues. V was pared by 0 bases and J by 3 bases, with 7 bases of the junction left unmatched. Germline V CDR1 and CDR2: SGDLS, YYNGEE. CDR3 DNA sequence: TGTGCCAGCAGCGTAGGAGGCAGGGGGCGCGACTATGGCTACACCTTC. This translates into CASSVGGRGRDYGYTF.

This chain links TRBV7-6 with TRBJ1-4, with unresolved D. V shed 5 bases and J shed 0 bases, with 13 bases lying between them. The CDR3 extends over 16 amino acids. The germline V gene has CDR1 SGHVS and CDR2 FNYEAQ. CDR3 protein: CASSAVPGATNEKLFF. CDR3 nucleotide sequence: TGTGCCAGCAGCGCTGTACCCGGGGCAACTAATGAAAAACTGTTTTTT.

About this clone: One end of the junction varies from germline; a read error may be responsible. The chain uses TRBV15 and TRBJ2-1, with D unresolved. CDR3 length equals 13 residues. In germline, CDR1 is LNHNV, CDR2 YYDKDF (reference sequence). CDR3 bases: TGTGTCACCAGCAGAGAGCCCGGTACGGAGCAGTTCTTC. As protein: CVTSREPGTEQFF.

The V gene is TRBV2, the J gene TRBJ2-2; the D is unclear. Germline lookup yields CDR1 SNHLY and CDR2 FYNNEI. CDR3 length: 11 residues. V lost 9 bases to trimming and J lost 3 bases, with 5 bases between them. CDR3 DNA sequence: TGTGCCAGTTCTTACACCGGGGAGCTGTTTTTT. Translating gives CASSYTGELFF.

Here the CDR3 DNA reads TGCAGTGCTGGTGGTGACAGGAGCGTCGCGTCCCAGCATTTT. Protein product: CSAGGDRSVASQHF. The chain recombines TRBV20-1 with TRBJ1-5, with TRBD1 as a possible D gene (6 bases). The V end lost 5 bases, the J end lost 11 bases, and 22 bases lay between the germline ends. The germline CDR1 and CDR2 sequences are DFQATT and SNEGSKA (reference sequence). The CDR3 spans 14 residues.

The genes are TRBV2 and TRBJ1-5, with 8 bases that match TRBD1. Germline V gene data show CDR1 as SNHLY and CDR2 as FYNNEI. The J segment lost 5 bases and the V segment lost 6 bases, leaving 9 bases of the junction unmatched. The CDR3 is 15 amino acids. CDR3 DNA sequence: TGTGCCAGCAGCAGGACAGGGTCTAGGGATCAGCCCCAGCATTTT. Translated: CASSRTGSRDQPQHF.

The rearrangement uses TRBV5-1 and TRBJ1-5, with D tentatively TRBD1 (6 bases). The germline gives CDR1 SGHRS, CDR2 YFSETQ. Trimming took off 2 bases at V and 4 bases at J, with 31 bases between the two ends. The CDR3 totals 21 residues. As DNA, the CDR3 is TGCGCCAGCAGCTTCCAAATCCGGGACAACATGTTAATAGCAACTAATCAGCCCCAGCATTTT. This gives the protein CASSFQIRDNMLIATNQPQHF.

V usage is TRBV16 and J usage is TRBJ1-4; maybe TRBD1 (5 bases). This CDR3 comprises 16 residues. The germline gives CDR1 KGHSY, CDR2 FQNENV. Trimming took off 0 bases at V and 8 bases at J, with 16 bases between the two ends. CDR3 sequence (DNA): TGTGCCAGCAGCCAATCGGATACCAGGAGGGGAGAAAAACTGTTTTTT. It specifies CASSQSDTRRGEKLFF.

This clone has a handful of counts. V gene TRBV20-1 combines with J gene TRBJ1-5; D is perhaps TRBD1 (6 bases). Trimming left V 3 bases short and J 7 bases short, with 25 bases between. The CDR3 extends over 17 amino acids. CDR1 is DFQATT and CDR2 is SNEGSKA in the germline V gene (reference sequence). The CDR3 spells CSASGFRGDRRGQPQHF. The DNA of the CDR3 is TGCAGTGCTAGTGGGTTCAGGGGAGATAGGCGCGGCCAGCCCCAGCATTTT.

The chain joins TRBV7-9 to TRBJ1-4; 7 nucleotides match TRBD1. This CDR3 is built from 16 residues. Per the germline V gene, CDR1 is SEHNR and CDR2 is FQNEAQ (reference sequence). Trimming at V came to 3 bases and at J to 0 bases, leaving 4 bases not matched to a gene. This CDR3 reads CASSLGQPATNEKLFF. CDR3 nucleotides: TGTGCCAGCAGCTTGGGACAGCCTGCAACTAATGAAAAACTGTTTTTT.

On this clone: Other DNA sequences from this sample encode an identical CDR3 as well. CDR3 region: CASSVGQGATEAFF. The DNA for the CDR3 is TGTGCCAGCAGCGTAGGACAGGGGGCAACTGAAGCTTTCTTT. The rearrangement links TRBV9 to TRBJ1-1; the match to TRBD1 covers 10 bases. The CDR3 has 14 amino acids. The V gene end was trimmed by 0 bases and the J gene end by 5 bases; junction bases not matched to a gene: 1. From germline, CDR1 is SGDLS and CDR2 YYNGEE.

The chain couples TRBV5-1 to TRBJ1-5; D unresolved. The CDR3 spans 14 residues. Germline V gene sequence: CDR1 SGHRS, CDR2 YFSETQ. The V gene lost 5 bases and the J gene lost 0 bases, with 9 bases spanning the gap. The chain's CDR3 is CASSIDYSNQPQHF. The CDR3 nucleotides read TGCGCCAGCAGTATTGACTATAGCAATCAGCCCCAGCATTTT.

The CDR3 sequence: CASSIGTSGSTDTQYF. The DNA for the CDR3 is TGTGCCAGTAGTATAGGCACTAGCGGTAGCACAGATACGCAGTATTTT. The chain uses TRBV19 and TRBJ2-3, with TRBD2 matching 8 bases. The V gene end was trimmed by 1 base and the J gene end by 0 bases; junction bases not matched to a gene: 3. The length of the CDR3 is 16 residues. CDR1 LNHDA and CDR2 SQIVND come from the germline V gene (reference sequence).

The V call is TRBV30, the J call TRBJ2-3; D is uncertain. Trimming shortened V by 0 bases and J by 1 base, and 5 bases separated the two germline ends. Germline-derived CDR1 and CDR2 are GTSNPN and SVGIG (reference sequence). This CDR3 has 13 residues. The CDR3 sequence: CAWSVPGTDTQYF. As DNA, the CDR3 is TGTGCCTGGAGTGTACCAGGCACAGATACGCAGTATTTT.

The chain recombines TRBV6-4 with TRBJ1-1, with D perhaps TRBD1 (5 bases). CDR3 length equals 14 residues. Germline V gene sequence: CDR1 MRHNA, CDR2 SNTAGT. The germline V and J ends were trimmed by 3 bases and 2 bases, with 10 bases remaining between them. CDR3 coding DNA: TGTGCCAGCAGTGAATCGGGGGTAAACACTGAAGCTTTCTTT. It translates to CASSESGVNTEAFF.

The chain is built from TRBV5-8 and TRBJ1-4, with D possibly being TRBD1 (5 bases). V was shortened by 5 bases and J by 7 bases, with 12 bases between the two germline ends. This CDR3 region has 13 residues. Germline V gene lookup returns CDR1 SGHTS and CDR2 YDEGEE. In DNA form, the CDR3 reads TGTGCCAGCAGATTCGAAAGGGGTGAAAAACTGTTTTTT. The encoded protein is CASRFERGEKLFF.

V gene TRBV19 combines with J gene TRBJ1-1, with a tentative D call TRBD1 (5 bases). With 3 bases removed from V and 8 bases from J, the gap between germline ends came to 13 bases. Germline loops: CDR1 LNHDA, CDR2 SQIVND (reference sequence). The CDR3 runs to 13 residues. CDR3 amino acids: CASSIQSRGEAFF. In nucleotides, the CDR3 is TGTGCCAGTAGTATCCAATCTCGGGGGGAAGCTTTCTTT.

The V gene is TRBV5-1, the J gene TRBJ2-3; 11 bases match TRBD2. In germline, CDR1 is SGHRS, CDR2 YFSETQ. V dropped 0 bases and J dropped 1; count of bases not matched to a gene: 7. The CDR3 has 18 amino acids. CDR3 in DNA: TGCGCCAGCAGCTTGGAGGTAGCGGGGGGGCCCCGCACAGATACGCAGTATTTT. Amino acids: CASSLEVAGGPRTDTQYF.

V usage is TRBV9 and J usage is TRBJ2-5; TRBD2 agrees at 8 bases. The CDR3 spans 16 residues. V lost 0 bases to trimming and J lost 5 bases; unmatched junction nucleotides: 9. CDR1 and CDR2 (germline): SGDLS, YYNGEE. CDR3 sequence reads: CASSVGVGGAVETQYF. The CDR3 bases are TGTGCCAGCAGCGTAGGGGTCGGGGGGGCCGTGGAGACCCAGTACTTC.

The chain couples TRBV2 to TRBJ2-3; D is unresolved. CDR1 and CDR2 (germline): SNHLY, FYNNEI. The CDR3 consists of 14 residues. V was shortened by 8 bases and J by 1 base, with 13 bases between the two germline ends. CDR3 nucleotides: TGTGCCAGCCTCACCGAACGGGGCACAGATACGCAGTATTTT. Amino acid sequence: CASLTERGTDTQYF. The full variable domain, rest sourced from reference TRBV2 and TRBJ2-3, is EPEVTQTPSHQVTQMGQEVILRCVPISNHLYFYWYRQILGQKVEFLVSFYNNEISEKSEIFDDQFSVERPDGSNFTLKIRSTKLEDSAMYFCASLTERGTDTQYFGPGTRLTVL.

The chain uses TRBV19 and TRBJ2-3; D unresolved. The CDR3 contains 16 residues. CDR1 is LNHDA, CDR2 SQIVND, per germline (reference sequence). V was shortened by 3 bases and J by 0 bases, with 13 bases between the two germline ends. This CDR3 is CASSMWADASTDTQYF. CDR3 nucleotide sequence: TGTGCCAGTAGTATGTGGGCAGACGCAAGCACAGATACGCAGTATTTT.

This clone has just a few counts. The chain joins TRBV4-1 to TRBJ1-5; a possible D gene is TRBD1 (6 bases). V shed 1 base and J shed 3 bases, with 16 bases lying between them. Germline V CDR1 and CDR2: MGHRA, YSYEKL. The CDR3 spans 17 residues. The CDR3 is CASSQVAPGGLNQPQHF. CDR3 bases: TGCGCCAGCAGCCAAGTAGCCCCGGGGGGCCTCAATCAGCCCCAGCATTTT.

The CDR3 spells CAWSAGTANSPLHF. In nucleotides, the CDR3 is TGTGCCTGGAGCGCCGGGACAGCAAATTCACCCCTCCACTTT. The chain joins TRBV30 to TRBJ1-6; 7 positions agree with TRBD1. The trim removed 3 bases at V and 7 bases at J, leaving 6 bases unmatched. The CDR3 covers 14 residues. The V gene's germline CDR1 is GTSNPN and CDR2 SVGIG (reference sequence).

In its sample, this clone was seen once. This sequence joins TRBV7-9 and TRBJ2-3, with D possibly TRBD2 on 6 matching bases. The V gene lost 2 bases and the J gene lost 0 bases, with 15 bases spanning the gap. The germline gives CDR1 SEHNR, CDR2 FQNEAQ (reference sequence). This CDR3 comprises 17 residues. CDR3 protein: CASSLSLGGSSTDTQYF. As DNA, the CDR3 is TGTGCCAGCAGCTTATCACTAGGAGGGTCTAGCACAGATACGCAGTATTTT.

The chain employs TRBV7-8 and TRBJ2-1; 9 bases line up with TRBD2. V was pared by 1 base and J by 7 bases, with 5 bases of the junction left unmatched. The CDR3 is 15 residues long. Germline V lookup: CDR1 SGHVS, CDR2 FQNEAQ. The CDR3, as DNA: TGTGCCAGCAGCTTAGTGGAGACTAGCGGAAATGAGCAGTTCTTC. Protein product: CASSLVETSGNEQFF.

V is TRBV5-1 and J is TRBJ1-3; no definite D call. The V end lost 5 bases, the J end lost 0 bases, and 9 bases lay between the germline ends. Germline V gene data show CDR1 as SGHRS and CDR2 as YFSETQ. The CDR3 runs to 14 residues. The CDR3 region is CASSKDYSGNTIYF. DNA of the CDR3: TGCGCCAGCAGTAAAGACTACTCTGGAAACACCATATATTTT.

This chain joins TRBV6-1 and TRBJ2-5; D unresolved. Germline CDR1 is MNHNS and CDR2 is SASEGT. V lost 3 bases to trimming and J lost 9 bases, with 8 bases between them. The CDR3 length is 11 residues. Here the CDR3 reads CASSEPDAQYF. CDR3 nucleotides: TGTGCCAGCAGTGAGCCAGATGCCCAGTACTTC.

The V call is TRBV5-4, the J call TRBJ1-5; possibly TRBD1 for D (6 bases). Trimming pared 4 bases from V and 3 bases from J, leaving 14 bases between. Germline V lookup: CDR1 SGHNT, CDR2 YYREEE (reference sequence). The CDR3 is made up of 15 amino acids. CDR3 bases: TGTGCCAGCAGCCGGGACATAGGGTCCAATCAGCCCCAGCATTTT. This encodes CASSRDIGSNQPQHF. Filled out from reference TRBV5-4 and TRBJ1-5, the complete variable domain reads ETGVTQSPTHLIKTRGQQVTLRCSSQSGHNTVSWYQQALGQGPQFIFQYYREEENGRGNFPPRFSGLQFPNYSSELNVNALELDDSALYLCASSRDIGSNQPQHFGDGTRLSIL.